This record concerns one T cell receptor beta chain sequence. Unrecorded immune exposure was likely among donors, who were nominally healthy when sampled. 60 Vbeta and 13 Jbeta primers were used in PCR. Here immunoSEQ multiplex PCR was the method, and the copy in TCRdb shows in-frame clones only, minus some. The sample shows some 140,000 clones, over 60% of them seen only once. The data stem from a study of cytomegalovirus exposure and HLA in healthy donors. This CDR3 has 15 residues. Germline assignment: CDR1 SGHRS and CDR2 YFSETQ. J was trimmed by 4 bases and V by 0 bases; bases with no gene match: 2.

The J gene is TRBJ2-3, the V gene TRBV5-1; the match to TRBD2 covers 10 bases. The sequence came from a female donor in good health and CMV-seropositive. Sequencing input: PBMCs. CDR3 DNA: TGCGCCAGCAGCTTGGCTAGCGGGAGATCAGATACGCAGTATTTT. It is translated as CASSLASGRSDTQYF.